These 19 T cell receptor beta chains were all obtained from the same sample, sequenced in a study of control samples from healthy donors and cancer patients. Profiled with immunoSEQ multiplex PCR; TCRdb holds only in-frame clones, not every one. The sample carries approximately 160,000 clones, roughly 92% recorded once. Sequencing input: blood. These receptors were obtained from a woman aged 30 to 39 in good health.

This CDR3 reads CASSLGPQETQYF. CDR3 nucleotides: TGTGCCAGCAGCTTAGGGCCCCAAGAGACCCAGTACTTC. V and J are TRBV7-3 and TRBJ2-5; D is uncertain. Deletions cut 2 bases from V and 1 base from J, with 5 bases between. This CDR3 has 13 amino acids. CDR1 SGHTA and CDR2 FQGTGA come from the germline V gene. Using reference TRBV7-3 and TRBJ2-5 for the parts outside the CDR3, the full variable domain is GAGVSQTPSNKVTEKGKYVELRCDPISGHTALYWYRQSLGQGPEFLIYFQGTGAADDSGLPNDRFFAVRPEGSVSTLKIQRTERGDSAVYLCASSLGPQETQYFGPGTRLLVL.

The V gene is TRBV28, the J gene TRBJ1-5, with a tentative D call TRBD1 (5 bases). V was trimmed by 6 bases and J by 4 bases, leaving 13 bases between them. The germline gives CDR1 MDHEN, CDR2 SYDVKM. The CDR3 runs to 14 residues. This CDR3 is CASSHDSLNQPQHF. The CDR3 DNA is TGTGCCAGCAGCCACGACAGTCTTAATCAGCCCCAGCATTTT.

The chain links TRBV18 to TRBJ2-2, with D tentatively TRBD2 (7 bases). The germline gives CDR1 KGHSH, CDR2 LQKENI. The CDR3 runs 15 residues. Trimming pared 3 bases from V and 4 bases from J, leaving 12 bases between. CDR3 protein: CASSPAGAGTGELFF. The CDR3, as DNA: TGTGCCAGCTCACCCGCGGGGGCGGGCACCGGGGAGCTGTTTTTT. Full variable domain (outside the CDR3, taken from reference TRBV18 and TRBJ2-2): NAGVMQNPRHLVRRRGQEARLRCSPMKGHSHVYWYRQLPEEGLKFMVYLQKENIIDESGMPKERFSAEFPKEGPSILRIQQVVRGDSAAYFCASSPAGAGTGELFFGEGSRLTVL.

The chain recombines TRBV7-2 with TRBJ2-7; D is uncertain. V dropped 4 bases and J dropped 6 bases, with 10 bases sitting between them. This CDR3 is 12 amino acids long. Germline V gives CDR1 SGHTA, CDR2 FQGNSA. This chain's CDR3 is CASSSEPPEQYF. The CDR3 DNA reads as TGTGCCAGCAGCTCAGAGCCCCCCGAGCAGTACTTC.

The chain uses TRBV19 and TRBJ1-1; TRBD1 matches at 7 bases. V trimming: 5 bases; J trimming: 5 bases; junction bases outside the gene matches: 14. The CDR3 runs 16 residues. In germline, CDR1 is LNHDA, CDR2 SQIVND (reference sequence). CDR3: CASSPRGGRRETEAFF. CDR3 sequence (DNA): TGTGCCAGTAGTCCCAGAGGGGGCAGGAGAGAAACTGAAGCTTTCTTT.

The gene calls are TRBV30 and TRBJ1-1, with D unresolved. This CDR3 comprises 13 residues. Germline V gene sequence: CDR1 GTSNPN, CDR2 SVGIG (reference sequence). The V and J ends lost 1 base and 2 bases respectively, with 8 bases between them. The DNA of the CDR3 is TGTGCCTGGAGTGAGGCAGACAACACTGAAGCTTTCTTT. Translation gives CAWSEADNTEAFF.

The V and J genes are TRBV12-3 or TRBV12-4 and TRBJ1-1; TRBD1 matches 8 bases. Trimming took 1 base from V and 9 from J; bases not matched to a gene: 4. The CDR3 is 13 residues long. The CDR3 loop is CASSLGGQDKAFF. In DNA, the CDR3 is TGTGCCAGCAGTTTAGGGGGACAGGACAAAGCTTTCTTT.

This clone was picked up a small number of times. The rearrangement links TRBV15 to TRBJ1-2, with 8 bases aligning to TRBD1. The J segment lost 8 bases and the V segment lost 5 bases, leaving 10 bases of the junction unmatched. Germline CDR1 is LNHNV and CDR2 is YYDKDF (reference sequence). This CDR3 comprises 14 residues. DNA for the CDR3: TGTGCCACCAGCCGAAGAACGACAGGGGACGGCTACACCTTC. Its protein product is CATSRRTTGDGYTF.

The chain combines TRBV12-5 with TRBJ2-7, with 9 bases lining up with TRBD1. Trimming removed 1 base from V and 6 bases from J; junction bases left unmatched: 7. Germline V gene lookup returns CDR1 LGHNT and CDR2 FRNRAP. The CDR3 totals 15 residues. CDR3 region: CASGLETGGVTEQYF. Written as DNA, the CDR3 is TGTGCTAGTGGTTTGGAAACAGGGGGCGTTACCGAGCAGTACTTC.

This clone was seen more than once but under ten times. This chain connects TRBV19 to TRBJ1-5; 8 bases are shared with TRBD1. With 3 bases clipped from V and 4 bases from J, the junction kept 5 bases outside the gene matches. CDR3 size: 15 residues. The germline V gene has CDR1 LNHDA and CDR2 SQIVND (reference sequence). DNA of the CDR3: TGTGCCAGTAGTATCTACGGACAGGGAAATCAGCCCCAGCATTTT. Its protein product is CASSIYGQGNQPQHF.

The chain recombines TRBV30 with TRBJ2-7, with D unresolved. CDR1 is GTSNPN, CDR2 SVGIG, per germline (reference sequence). V was pared by 3 bases and J by 7 bases, with 13 bases between. The length of the CDR3 is 12 residues. The CDR3 nucleotides read TGTGCCTGGAGAGAAGGTTTTGGGGAGCAGTACTTC. Amino acid sequence: CAWREGFGEQYF. Full variable domain (remainder filled in from reference TRBV30 and TRBJ2-7): SQTIHQWPATLVQPVGSPLSLECTVEGTSNPNLYWYRQAAGRGLQLLFYSVGIGQISSEVPQNLSASRPQDRQFILSSKKLLLSDSGFYLCAWREGFGEQYFGPGTRLTVT.

The chain carries TRBV28 and TRBJ2-1; 7 bases agree with TRBD2. The CDR3 covers 13 residues. The germline CDR1 and CDR2 sequences are MDHEN and SYDVKM. Trimming at V came to 4 bases and at J to 11 bases, leaving 8 bases not matched to a gene. The CDR3 DNA follows: TGTGCCAGCAGTTCCCCACTAGCGTTACAGCAGTTCTTC. Residues: CASSSPLALQQFF.

This clone has a single count. The V gene is TRBV7-9, the J gene TRBJ2-5, with 7 bases fitting TRBD2. This CDR3 has 15 amino acids. Germline V gives CDR1 SEHNR, CDR2 FQNEAQ (reference sequence). Trimming took 5 bases from V and 6 from J; bases not matched to a gene: 12. The CDR3 is CASSMAGRERKTQYF. The CDR3 bases are TGTGCCAGCAGCATGGCTGGGCGGGAGAGGAAGACCCAGTACTTC.

V gene TRBV3-1 (or the pseudogene TRBV3-2) combines with J gene TRBJ1-1; D is unresolved. CDR3 size: 12 residues. Deletions cut 5 bases from V and 3 bases from J, with 7 bases between. CDR1 and CDR2 (germline): LGHDT, YNNKEL (reference sequence). The CDR3 DNA sequence: TGTGCCAGCAGCAGTCTCCACACTGAAGCTTTCTTT. It yields the protein CASSSLHTEAFF.

The CDR3 loop is CASSPTGDTQYF. As DNA, the CDR3 is TGTGCCAGCAGCCCCACCGGGGATACGCAGTATTTT. V gene TRBV7-3 combines with J gene TRBJ2-3, with D unresolved. This CDR3 spans 12 amino acids. Germline values: CDR1 SGHTA, CDR2 FQGTGA. The ends were cut back, 5 bases at V and 6 bases at J, with 9 bases in the middle. Full variable domain (rest looked up from reference TRBV7-3 and TRBJ2-3): GAGVSQTPSNKVTEKGKYVELRCDPISGHTALYWYRQSLGQGPEFLIYFQGTGAADDSGLPNDRFFAVRPEGSVSTLKIQRTERGDSAVYLCASSPTGDTQYFGPGTRLTVL.

The chain carries TRBV19 and TRBJ2-1; D is unresolved. The CDR3 length is 15 residues. In germline, CDR1 is LNHDA, CDR2 SQIVND (reference sequence). V was shortened by 4 bases and J by 0 bases, with 10 bases between the two germline ends. The CDR3 bases are TGTGCCAGTAGTACAGACAAGAGCTCCTACAATGAGCAGTTCTTC. Amino acids: CASSTDKSSYNEQFF.

The chain recombines TRBV28 with TRBJ1-1; TRBD1 might be the D (5 bases). This CDR3 spans 14 amino acids. The V gene's germline CDR1 is MDHEN and CDR2 SYDVKM. V was trimmed by 5 bases and J by 5 bases, leaving 15 bases between them. The CDR3 coding sequence is TGTGCCAGCAGTCCCATGGGGGGGTGGACTGAAGCTTTCTTT. It yields the protein CASSPMGGWTEAFF.

This clone appeared a single time. This sequence joins TRBV5-3 and TRBJ2-3; 10 positions agree with TRBD2. TRBV5-3 is recorded as an ORF, its role being uncertain. The CDR3 totals 17 residues. The trim removed 3 bases at V and 9 bases at J, leaving 16 bases unmatched. This chain's CDR3 is CARSSKQREGRGGTQYF. CDR3 coding DNA: TGTGCCAGAAGCTCAAAACAGCGGGAGGGCAGAGGGGGCACGCAGTATTTT.

The V and J genes are TRBV2 and TRBJ1-5; 7 nucleotides line up with TRBD1. The germline V gene has CDR1 SNHLY and CDR2 FYNNEI. There are 15 residues in the CDR3. The J segment lost 3 bases and the V segment lost 8 bases, leaving 10 bases of the junction unmatched. Written as DNA, the CDR3 is TGTGCCAGCTGTCAGACGACAGGGATCAATCAGCCCCAGCATTTT. Protein: CASCQTTGINQPQHF.